Listed below are T cell receptor beta chains from one sample, sequenced in a study of blood T cell repertoires in COVID-19. Assay: immunoSEQ multiplex PCR; the TCRdb copy retains only in-frame clones and omits some. The data show approximately 65,000 clones, with approximately 85% seen just once and approximately 5% held by the top ten. The sequenced sample consisted of peripheral blood. Receptors were obtained from a human donor in a cohort sampled during active COVID-19. CDR3s include the opening cysteine and the closing phenylalanine or tryptophan. D genes are given only for firm matches. The size field is filled for only some rows; it gives once, few, many or a size class.

>TRBJ2-2|TRBD1|NA|TRBV28
TGTGCCAGCAGTGAACGCAGGGGGATGTTTTTT
CASSERRGMFF
>TRBJ2-5|TRBD2|NA|TRBV11-2
TGTGCCAGCAGGGAGGGGACTAGCGTAGAGACCCAGTACTTC
CASREGTSVETQYF
>TRBJ1-2|TRBD1|NA|TRBV18
TGTGCCAGCTCAAATCCGGGACAGGGGGCGGTTGTGAACACCTTC
CASSNPGQGAVVNTF
>TRBJ2-5|NA|NA|TRBV5-4
TGTGCCAGCAGCCGCGGGACGGCTCAAGAGACCCAGTACTTC
CASSRGTAQETQYF
>TRBJ2-5|TRBD2|once|TRBV4-2
TGTGCCAGCAGCCAAGGTAGAGCTAGCGGGGGAGAGACCCAGTACTTC
CASSQGRASGGETQYF
>TRBJ2-2|NA|few|TRBV7-2
TGTGCCAGCAGCTTAGACGTGGCGGGATTCACCGGGGAGCTGTTTTTT
CASSLDVAGFTGELFF
>TRBJ2-6|NA|NA|TRBV2
TGTGCCAGCAGGGCCGAGGTCGGGGCCAACGTCCTGACTTTC
CASRAEVGANVLTF
>TRBJ1-5|NA|NA|TRBV19
TGTGCCAGTAGTGATGACAGGTTGAATCAGCCCCAGCATTTT
CASSDDRLNQPQHF
>TRBJ1-1|NA|few|TRBV7-9
TGTGCCACCCGTGAGGGCGGCTCGGTCACTGAAGCTTTCTTT
CATREGGSVTEAFF
>TRBJ2-1|NA|NA|TRBV27
TGTGCCAGCAGTTTAATCCGGGTTTCTTACAATGAGCAGTTCTTC
CASSLIRVSYNEQFF
>TRBJ2-3|TRBD2|NA|TRBV5-6
TGTGCCAGCTCCAAGCGGGGGGGCCCCCTTGGCACAGATACGCAGTATTTT
CASSKRGGPLGTDTQYF